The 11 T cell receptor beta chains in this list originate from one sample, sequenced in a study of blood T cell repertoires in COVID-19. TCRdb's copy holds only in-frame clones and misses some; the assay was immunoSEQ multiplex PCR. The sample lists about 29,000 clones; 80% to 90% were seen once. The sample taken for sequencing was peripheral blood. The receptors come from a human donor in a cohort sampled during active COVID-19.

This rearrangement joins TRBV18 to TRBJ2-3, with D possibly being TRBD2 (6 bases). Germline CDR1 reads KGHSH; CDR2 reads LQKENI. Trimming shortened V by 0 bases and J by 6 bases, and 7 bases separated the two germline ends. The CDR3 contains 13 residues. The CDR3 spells CASSPPGGDTQYF. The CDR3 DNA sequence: TGTGCCAGCTCACCACCAGGAGGGGATACGCAGTATTTT.

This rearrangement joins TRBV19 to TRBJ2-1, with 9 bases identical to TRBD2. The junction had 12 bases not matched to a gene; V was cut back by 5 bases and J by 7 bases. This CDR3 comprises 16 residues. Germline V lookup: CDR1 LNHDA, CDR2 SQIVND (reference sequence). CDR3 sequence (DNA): TGTGCCAGTAGTCTTGGGCGGGGGCGGGGGGGGAATGAGCAGTTCTTC. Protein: CASSLGRGRGGNEQFF. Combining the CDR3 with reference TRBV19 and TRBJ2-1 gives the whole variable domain DGGITQSPKYLFRKEGQNVTLSCEQNLNHDAMYWYRQDPGQGLRLIYYSQIVNDFQKGDIAEGYSVSREKKESFPLTVTSAQKNPTAFYLCASSLGRGRGGNEQFFGPGTRLTVL.

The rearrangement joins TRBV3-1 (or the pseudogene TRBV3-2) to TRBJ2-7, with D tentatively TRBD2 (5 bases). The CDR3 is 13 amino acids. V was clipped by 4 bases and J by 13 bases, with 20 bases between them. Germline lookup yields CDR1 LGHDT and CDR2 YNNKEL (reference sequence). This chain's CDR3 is CASSPPVASSLYF. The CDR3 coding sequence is TGTGCCAGCAGCCCCCCCGTAGCTAGCTCCCTATACTTC.

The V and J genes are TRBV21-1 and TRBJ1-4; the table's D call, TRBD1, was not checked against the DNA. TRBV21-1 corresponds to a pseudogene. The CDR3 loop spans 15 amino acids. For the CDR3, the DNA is TGTGCCAGCAGCAAAGGACAAGCAACTAATGAAAAACTGTTTTTT. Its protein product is CASSKGQATNEKLFF.

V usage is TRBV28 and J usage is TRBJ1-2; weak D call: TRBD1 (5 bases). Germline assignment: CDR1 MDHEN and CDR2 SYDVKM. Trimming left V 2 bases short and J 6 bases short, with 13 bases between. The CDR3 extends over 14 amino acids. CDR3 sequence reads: CASSLQGELHGYTF. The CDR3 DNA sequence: TGTGCCAGCAGTTTACAGGGCGAGCTACATGGCTACACCTTC.

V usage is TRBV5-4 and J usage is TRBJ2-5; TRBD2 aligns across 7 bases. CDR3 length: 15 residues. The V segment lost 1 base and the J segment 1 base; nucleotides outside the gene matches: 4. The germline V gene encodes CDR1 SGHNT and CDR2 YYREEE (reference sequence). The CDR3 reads CASSLRVAGQETQYF. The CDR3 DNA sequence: TGTGCCAGCAGCTTGAGGGTAGCGGGCCAAGAGACCCAGTACTTC.

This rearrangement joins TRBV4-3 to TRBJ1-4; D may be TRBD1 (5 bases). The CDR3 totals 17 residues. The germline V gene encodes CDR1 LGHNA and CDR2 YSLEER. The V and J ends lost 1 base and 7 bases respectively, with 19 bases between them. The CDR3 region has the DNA TGCGCCAGCAGCCAAGCCTTTTCTGGAGGGACGGGTGAAAAACTGTTTTTT. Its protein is CASSQAFSGGTGEKLFF.

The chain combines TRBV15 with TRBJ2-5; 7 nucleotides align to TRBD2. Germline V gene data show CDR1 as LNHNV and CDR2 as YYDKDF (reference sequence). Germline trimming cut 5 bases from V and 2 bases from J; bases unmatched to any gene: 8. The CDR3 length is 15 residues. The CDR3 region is CATSVGGRTQETQYF. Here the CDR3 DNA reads TGTGCCACCAGCGTGGGCGGGAGAACTCAAGAGACCCAGTACTTC.

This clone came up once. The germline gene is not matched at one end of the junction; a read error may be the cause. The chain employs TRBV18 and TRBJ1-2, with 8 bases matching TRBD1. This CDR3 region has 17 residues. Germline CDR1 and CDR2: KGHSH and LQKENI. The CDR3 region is CASSRTGGRGFSEYEAF. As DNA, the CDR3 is TGTGCCAGCTCACGCACAGGGGGGCGCGGGTTTTCAGAATACGAGGCCTTC.

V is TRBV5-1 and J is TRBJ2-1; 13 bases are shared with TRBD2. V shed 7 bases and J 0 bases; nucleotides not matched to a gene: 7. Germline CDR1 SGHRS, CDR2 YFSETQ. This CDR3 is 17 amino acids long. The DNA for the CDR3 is TGCGCCAGCCGCGGGACTAGCGGGGAAAGCTCCTACAATGAGCAGTTCTTC. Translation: CASRGTSGESSYNEQFF.

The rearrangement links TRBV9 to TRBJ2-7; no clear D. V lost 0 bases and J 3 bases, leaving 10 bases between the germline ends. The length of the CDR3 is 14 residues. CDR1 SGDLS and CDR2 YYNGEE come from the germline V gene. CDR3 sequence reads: CASSVGVSRYEQYF. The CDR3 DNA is TGTGCCAGCAGCGTAGGGGTTAGCCGCTACGAGCAGTACTTC.